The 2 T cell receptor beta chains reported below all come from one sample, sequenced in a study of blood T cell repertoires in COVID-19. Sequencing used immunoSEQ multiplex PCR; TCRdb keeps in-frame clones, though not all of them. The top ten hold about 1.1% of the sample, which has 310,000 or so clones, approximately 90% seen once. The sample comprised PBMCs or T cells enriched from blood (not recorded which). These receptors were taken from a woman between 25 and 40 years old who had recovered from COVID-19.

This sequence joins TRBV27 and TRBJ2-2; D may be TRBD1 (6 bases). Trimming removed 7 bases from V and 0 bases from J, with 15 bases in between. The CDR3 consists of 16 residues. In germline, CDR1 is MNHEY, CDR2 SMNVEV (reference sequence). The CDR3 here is CASNTYGGTNTGELFF. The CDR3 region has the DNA TGTGCCAGCAATACATATGGGGGCACGAACACCGGGGAGCTGTTTTTT.

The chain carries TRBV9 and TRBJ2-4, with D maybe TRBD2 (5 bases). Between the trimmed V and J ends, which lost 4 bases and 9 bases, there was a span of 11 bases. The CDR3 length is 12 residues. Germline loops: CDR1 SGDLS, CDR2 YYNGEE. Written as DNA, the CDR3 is TGTGCCAGCAGCCCCGGAGAGGGCATTCAGTACTTC. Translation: CASSPGEGIQYF.